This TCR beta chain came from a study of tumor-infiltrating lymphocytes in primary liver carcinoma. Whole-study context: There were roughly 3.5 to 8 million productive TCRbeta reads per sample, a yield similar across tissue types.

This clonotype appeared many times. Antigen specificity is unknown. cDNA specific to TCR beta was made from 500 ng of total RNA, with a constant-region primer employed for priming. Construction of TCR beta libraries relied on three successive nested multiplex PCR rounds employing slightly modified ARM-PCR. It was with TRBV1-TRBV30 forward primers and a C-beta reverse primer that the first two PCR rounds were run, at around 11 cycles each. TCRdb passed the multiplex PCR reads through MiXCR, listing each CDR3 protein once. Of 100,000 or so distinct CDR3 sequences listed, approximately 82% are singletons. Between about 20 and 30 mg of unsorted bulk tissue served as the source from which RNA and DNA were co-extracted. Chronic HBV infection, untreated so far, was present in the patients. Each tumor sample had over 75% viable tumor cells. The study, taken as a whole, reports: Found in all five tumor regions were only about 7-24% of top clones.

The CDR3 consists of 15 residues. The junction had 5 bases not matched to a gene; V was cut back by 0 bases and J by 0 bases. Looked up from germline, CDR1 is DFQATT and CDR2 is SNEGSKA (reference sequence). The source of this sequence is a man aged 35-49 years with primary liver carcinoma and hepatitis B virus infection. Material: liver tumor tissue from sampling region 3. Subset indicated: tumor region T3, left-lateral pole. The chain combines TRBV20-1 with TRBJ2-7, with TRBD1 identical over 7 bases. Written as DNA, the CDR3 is TGCAGTGCTAGAGATTTAGGGGACAGCTCCTACGAGCAGTACTTC. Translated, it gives CSARDLGDSSYEQYF.